Listed below are T cell receptor beta chains from one sample, sequenced in a study of blood T cell repertoires in COVID-19. Data came from immunoSEQ multiplex PCR; TCRdb stores just in-frame clones and leaves some out. The sample carries fewer than 60,000 clones, just over 90% recorded once. Sequencing was done on a sample of peripheral blood. The source of these receptors is a man aged 55 to 70 with COVID-19, enrolled during active disease. The CDR3 runs from the conserved cysteine through the conserved F or W. Each record gives: J gene, V gene, D gene, clone size, CDR3 DNA, CDR3 protein. The D gene is left open where the match is weak. Size values are once, few and many counts, or a class for expanded clones, and some rows have none.

TRBJ1-3,TRBV3-1/TRBV3-2,TRBD1,NA,TGTGCCAGCACCAGACAGGGGGCTGATGGAAACACCATATATTTT,CASTRQGADGNTIYF
TRBJ1-5,TRBV12-3/TRBV12-4,NA,NA,TGTGCCAGCAGTTATACAGGGAATCAGCCCCAGCATTTT,CASSYTGNQPQHF
TRBJ2-1,TRBV7-2,TRBD1,NA,TGTGCCAGCAGCTTACAGGGGGCACCCTACAATGAGCAGTTCTTC,CASSLQGAPYNEQFF
TRBJ1-2,TRBV3-1/TRBV3-2,NA,NA,TGTGCCAGCAGCCCGTCCGGGAGCATAAAAGTCTACACCTTC,CASSPSGSIKVYTF
TRBJ2-3,TRBV7-6,TRBD2,NA,TGTGCCAGCAGCTCCCTAGCGGGGGGCGATACGCAGTATTTT,CASSSLAGGDTQYF
TRBJ2-3,TRBV5-1,TRBD1,NA,TGCGCCAGCAGCTTGGAAGGGCGGGACAGGGGGACAGATACGCAGTATTTT,CASSLEGRDRGTDTQYF
TRBJ2-1,TRBV7-9,TRBD2,NA,TGTGCCAGCAGCTCAACTAGCGGCCAAAACAATGAGCAGTTCTTC,CASSSTSGQNNEQFF
TRBJ2-3,TRBV18,NA,NA,TGTGCCAGCTCACCATCCCTCTCCACAGATACGCAGTATTTT,CASSPSLSTDTQYF
TRBJ1-6,TRBV9,NA,NA,TGTGCCAGCAGCGTAGCAGGGAACTCACCCCTCCACTTT,CASSVAGNSPLHF
TRBJ1-2,TRBV6-1,NA,NA,TGTGCCAGCAGTGAAGTTCTTAGGGACACATTTTCCTATGGCTACACCTTC,CASSEVLRDTFSYGYTF
TRBJ2-1,TRBV15,NA,NA,TGTGCCACCAGCAGAGATGACCGACAACCAGGGGTAACTTACAATGAGCAGTTCTTC,CATSRDDRQPGVTYNEQFF
TRBJ2-1,TRBV28,NA,NA,TGTGCCAGCAGGTTGACTGGCGCAAGTGAGCAGTTCTTC,CASRLTGASEQFF
TRBJ1-2,TRBV6-1,TRBD1,NA,TGTGCCAGCAGTGAAAGGAACAGGGACAGCGGCTACACCTTC,CASSERNRDSGYTF
TRBJ2-1,TRBV24-1,TRBD1,NA,TGTGCCACCAGTGATTTGGACAGGGGTGAGCAGTTCTTC,CATSDLDRGEQFF
TRBJ1-5,TRBV11-2,TRBD1,NA,TGTGCCAGCAGCTTAGATACAGGGGGGAATCAGCCCCAGCATTTT,CASSLDTGGNQPQHF
TRBJ2-1,TRBV5-6,NA,once,TGTGCCAGCAGCTTGAGTGGGTCGCGGCGGGATGAGCAGTTCTTC,CASSLSGSRRDEQFF
TRBJ2-3,TRBV27,TRBD2,NA,TGTGCCAGCAGTTCGGTCCGACTAGCGGGAGATCAGGATACGCAGTATTTT,CASSSVRLAGDQDTQYF
TRBJ2-2,TRBV19,NA,NA,TGTGCCAGTAGTCTTCGGACAGGCGGGGAAAGGGAGCTGTTTTTT,CASSLRTGGERELFF
TRBJ2-5,TRBV7-9,NA,NA,TGTGCCAGCAGCTCGGGAGAGACCCAGTACTTC,CASSSGETQYF
TRBJ1-1,TRBV5-8,NA,NA,TGTGCCAGCAGCTCTCCGGACGAGGGGAACACTGAAGCTTTCTTT,CASSSPDEGNTEAFF
TRBJ1-1,TRBV4-1,NA,NA,TGCGCCAGCAGCCAAGACAGGGGCTGGGAAGCTTTCTTT,CASSQDRGWEAFF
TRBJ2-1,TRBV10-2,TRBD2,once,TGCGCCAGCTGTTTCACTTCCGGGGGGGGTTACAATGAGCAGTTCTTC,CASCFTSGGGYNEQFF
TRBJ2-1,TRBV5-4,TRBD2,NA,TGTGCCAGCAGCCGTAGCGGGAGGGCCTCCTACAATGAGCAGTTCTTC,CASSRSGRASYNEQFF
TRBJ1-3,TRBV7-9,NA,NA,TGTGCCAGCAGCTTAAGCGGGGGGCTTGCTGGAAACACCATATATTTT,CASSLSGGLAGNTIYF
TRBJ2-3,TRBV7-6,NA,NA,TGTGCCAGCAGCTTAGGCGCCGACGGCCAGGGTACGGCAAATACGCAGTATTTT,CASSLGADGQGTANTQYF
TRBJ1-1,TRBV7-9,NA,few,TGTGCCAGCAGCTTGACAGGACTTGAATCGGCTTTCTTT,CASSLTGLESAFF
TRBJ1-1,TRBV4-2,NA,NA,TGTGCCAGCAGCCAGGAGGGGACCATGAACACTGAAGCTTTCTTT,CASSQEGTMNTEAFF